Presented here are 12 T cell receptor delta chains from one specimen sequenced in a study of gamma-delta T cells after stem cell transplantation. TCRdb redid clone calling on the RT-PCR reads using CATT. The sample includes some 6,000 delta-chain clones, around 2% seen only once; the top ten take roughly 21%. Sequencing was done on a sample of gamma-delta T cells. These receptors came from a human donor. It is not recorded whose cells these are; they may come from a transplant donor.

This clone occurred a few times. TCRdb's entry gives the protein of a much larger clone, which mismatches this DNA's translation at residue 7, likely from a read error; the protein reported here is translated from the DNA. The chain uses TRDV2 and TRDJ1; unclear D gene. Germline V gives CDR1 GEAIGNYY, CDR2 EKD. This CDR3 is built from 16 residues. The germline V and J ends were trimmed by 1 base and 8 bases, with 22 bases remaining between them. CDR3: CACDTVRGMYPEKLIF. As DNA, the CDR3 is TGTGCCTGTGACACGGTTAGAGGTATGTATCCTGAAAAACTCATCTTT.

Worth noting for this clone: TCRdb assigns this DNA the protein of a much larger clone, which departs from its translation at residue 14; this likely reflects a read error, and the protein shown comes from translating the DNA. V is TRDV2 and J is TRDJ1, with TRDD3 matching over 13 bases. The CDR3 has 18 amino acids. Germline CDR1 and CDR2: GEAIGNYY and EKD. With 3 bases clipped from V and 6 bases from J, the junction kept 15 bases outside the gene matches. The DNA for the CDR3 is TGTGCCTGTGACCCCCTTCGTACTGGGGGATACGAAGCCTATAAACTCATCTTT. Its translation is CACDPLRTGGYEAYKLIF.

This clone was seen only a few times. The protein given by TCRdb reflects a much larger clone and differs at residue 12 from this DNA's translation, likely from a read error; the protein shown is the DNA's translation. The chain has TRDV2 and TRDJ1; 8 bases match TRDD3. Germline V gives CDR1 GEAIGNYY, CDR2 EKD. This CDR3 contains 18 residues. Losses at the gene ends were 1 base for V and 0 bases for J; bases not matched to a gene: 12. The DNA for the CDR3 is TGTGCCTGTGACACTGTCTACTGGGGGTCCAAGCACACCGATAAACTCATCTTT. It specifies CACDTVYWGSKHTDKLIF.

This clone has just a few counts. TCRdb shows a much larger clone's protein in place of this DNA's translation, and the two differ at residue 2, likely through a read error; the protein shown is translated from the DNA. The rearrangement links TRDV2 to TRDJ1; 13 positions agree with TRDD3. This CDR3 has 18 residues. Germline values: CDR1 GEAIGNYY, CDR2 EKD. CDR3 nucleotides: TGTTCCTGTGACCCCCTTCGTACTGGGGGATACGAAGCCGATAAACTCATCTTT. This encodes CSCDPLRTGGYEADKLIF.

A remark on this clone: With only one base between it and a far larger clone, this is likely a read error. Distinct nucleotide sequences in the sample also encode this CDR3. The V call is TRDV2, the J call TRDJ3; 10 bases align to TRDD3. CDR3 length equals 20 residues. Germline lookup yields CDR1 GEAIGNYY and CDR2 EKD. V was pared by 0 bases and J by 0 bases, with 7 bases of the junction left unmatched. The CDR3 loop reads CACDTVLGDKSSWDTRQMFF. Here the CDR3 DNA reads TGTGCCTGTGACACCGTTCTGGGGGATAAGAGCTCCTGGGACACCCGACAGATGTTTTTC.

This clone occurred a few times. This chain joins TRDV1 and TRDJ1; 11 nucleotides align to TRDD3. Germline loops: CDR1 TSWWSYY, CDR2 QGS. This CDR3 region has 20 residues. With 5 bases clipped from V and 1 base from J, the junction kept 18 bases outside the gene matches. The CDR3 is CALGPVVPGLGDKLTDKLIF. In nucleotides, the CDR3 is TGTGCTCTTGGGCCCGTGGTGCCAGGACTGGGGGATAAACTCACCGATAAACTCATCTTT.

On this clone itself: Possible read error: a much larger clone is one base away. Other DNA variants within this sample encode the same CDR3. The DNA for the CDR3 is TGTGCCTGTGACGGAGTTACTGGGGGGCACATAGCCGACGCCACCGATAAACTCATCTTT. Its translation: CACDGVTGGHIADATDKLIF. The V and J genes are TRDV2 and TRDJ1, with 8 bases that match TRDD3. The germline gives CDR1 GEAIGNYY, CDR2 EKD. This CDR3 is 20 amino acids long. The V gene end was trimmed by 3 bases and the J gene end by 1 base; junction bases not matched to a gene: 21.

Comment on this clone: The TCRdb protein, from a much larger clone, departs from this DNA's translation at residue 6, likely by read error; the protein shown derives from the DNA. J is TRDJ1 and V is TRDV2; 12 bases map to TRDD3. CDR3 size: 17 residues. Germline CDR1 GEAIGNYY, CDR2 EKD. J was trimmed by 4 bases and V by 0 bases; bases with no gene match: 8. The CDR3 is CACDTVAGGYAGDKLIF. In DNA, the CDR3 is TGTGCCTGTGACACCGTCGCTGGGGGATACGCAGGCGATAAACTCATCTTT.

A few counts support this clone. The protein TCRdb gives is from a much larger clone and does not agree with this DNA's translation at residue 5, likely a read error; the protein shown here comes from the DNA. The rearrangement links TRDV2 to TRDJ1; 11 nucleotides match TRDD3. V shed 4 bases and J 1 base; nucleotides not matched to a gene: 16. Germline V CDR1 and CDR2: GEAIGNYY, EKD. The CDR3 length is 19 residues. As DNA, the CDR3 is TGTGCCTGTGATCATCTCAGTGGGGGATACGCGGGGATCACCGATAAACTCATCTTT. Residues: CACDHLSGGYAGITDKLIF.

This clone was detected a few times. A much larger clone lies one base from this, so it may be a read error. The sample has other DNA sequences that encode this CDR3 too. The chain joins TRDV2 to TRDJ1; 12 bases are shared with TRDD3. Germline CDR1 is GEAIGNYY and CDR2 is EKD. This CDR3 comprises 15 residues. The CDR3 DNA follows: TGCGCCTGTGACACCTGGGGGATACGCGCCGATAAACTCATCTTT. This gives the protein CACDTWGIRADKLIF.

By frequency in the sample, this clone is medium-sized. This chain connects TRDV2 to TRDJ1, with TRDD3 identical over 12 bases. CDR3 length: 20 amino acids. The ends lost 0 bases at V and 2 bases at J; junction bases unmatched: 15. Germline loops: CDR1 GEAIGNYY, CDR2 EKD. The DNA for the CDR3 is TGTGCCTGTGACACCATCGGCTGGGGGATACGCCGACAAGGGACCGATAAACTCATCTTT. Protein sequence: CACDTIGWGIRRQGTDKLIF.

This clone came up a few times. This likely stems from a read error, as it lies one base from a far larger clone. The chain employs TRDV2 and TRDJ1, with 12 bases that match TRDD3. In germline, CDR1 is GEAIGNYY, CDR2 EKD. The CDR3 is made up of 18 amino acids. V lost 3 bases and J lost 0; bases outside the gene matches: 10. The CDR3 sequence: CACDALGDTGPYTDKLIF. The CDR3 DNA sequence: TGTGCCTGTGACGCGCTGGGGGATACGGGACCGTACACCGATAAACTCATCTTT.